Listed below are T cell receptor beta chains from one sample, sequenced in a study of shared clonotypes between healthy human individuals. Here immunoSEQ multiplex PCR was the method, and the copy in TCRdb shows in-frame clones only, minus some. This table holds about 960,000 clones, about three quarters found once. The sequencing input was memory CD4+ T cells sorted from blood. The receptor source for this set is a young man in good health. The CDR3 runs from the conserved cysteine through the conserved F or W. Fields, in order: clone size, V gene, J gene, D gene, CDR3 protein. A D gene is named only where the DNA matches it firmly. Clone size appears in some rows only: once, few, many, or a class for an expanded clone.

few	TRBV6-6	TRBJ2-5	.	CASSYSIKETQYF
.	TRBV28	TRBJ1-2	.	CASSRTVGNYGYTF
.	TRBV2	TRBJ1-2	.	CASKGAAGGYTF
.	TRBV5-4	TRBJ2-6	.	CASSLLQGTPSGANVLTF
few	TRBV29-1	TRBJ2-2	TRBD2	CSVGAGTSGRAAGELFF
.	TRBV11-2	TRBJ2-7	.	CASSITGVYEQYF
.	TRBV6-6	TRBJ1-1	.	CASSSPVMVRGTEAFF
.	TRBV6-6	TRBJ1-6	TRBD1	CASRQQGAVNSPLHF
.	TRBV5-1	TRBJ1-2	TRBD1	CASSDSQGAPGYTF
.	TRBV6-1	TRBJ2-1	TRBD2	CASSDGLAGGQVEQFF
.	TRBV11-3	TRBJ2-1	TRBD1	CASSLGRDRVYDEQFF
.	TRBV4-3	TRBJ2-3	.	CASSQDYGRETQYF
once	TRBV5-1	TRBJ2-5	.	CASSLGSRQETQYF
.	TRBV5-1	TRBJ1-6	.	CASSLGSSNSPLHF
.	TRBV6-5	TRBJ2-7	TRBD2	CASSYSAGGSYEQYF
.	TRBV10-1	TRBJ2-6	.	CASSEPSSGGRRSHSGANVLTF
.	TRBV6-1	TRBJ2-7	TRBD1	CASRAQGQGAYEQYF